These 20 T cell receptor beta chains originate from one sample sequenced in a study of shared clonotypes between healthy human individuals. Profiling relied on immunoSEQ multiplex PCR, and the TCRdb table lists in-frame clones only, not all of them. The table records under 2.5 million clones, approximately 90% of them present only once. The specimen sequenced was naive CD4+ T cells from PBMCs. As for subset: CD45RA+ positively selected. These receptor sequences come from a man aged 18 to 29 in good health. Some clones in this sample may be carry-over from other donors' samples.

The chain is built from TRBV19 and TRBJ2-2, with D possibly matching TRBD2 (6 bases). V lost 6 bases and J lost 4, with 9 bases in between. This CDR3 has 13 amino acids. The germline CDR1 and CDR2 sequences are LNHDA and SQIVND (reference sequence). The CDR3 DNA sequence: TGTGCCAGTAGATTAGCGGCCACCGGGGAGCTGTTTTTT. It yields the protein CASRLAATGELFF.

The chain joins TRBV5-1 to TRBJ1-4; no clear D gene. The CDR3 covers 13 residues. Germline CDR1 and CDR2: SGHRS and YFSETQ. V lost 4 bases, J lost 3 bases, and 7 bases lay in between. The CDR3 loop is CASSQAANEKLFF. The CDR3 DNA follows: TGCGCCAGCAGCCAGGCTGCTAATGAAAAACTGTTTTTT.

V gene TRBV27 combines with J gene TRBJ2-7, with a tentative D call TRBD1 (6 bases). The V end lost 4 bases, the J end lost 0 bases, and 13 bases lay between the germline ends. The germline V gene encodes CDR1 MNHEY and CDR2 SMNVEV (reference sequence). CDR3 length: 15 amino acids. The CDR3 DNA is TGTGCCAGCAGTTCAACATACAGGGCCTCCTACGAGCAGTACTTC. This codes for CASSSTYRASYEQYF.

This clone has a single count. This rearrangement joins TRBV5-1 to TRBJ2-7; D may be TRBD2 (6 bases). Germline V gives CDR1 SGHRS, CDR2 YFSETQ. With 4 bases removed from V and 0 bases from J, the gap between germline ends came to 17 bases. The CDR3 covers 16 residues. The CDR3 protein is CASSLGGGPGSYEQYF. Here the CDR3 DNA reads TGCGCCAGCAGCCTGGGGGGTGGCCCGGGCTCCTACGAGCAGTACTTC.

Notes on this clone: The same CDR3 is also encoded by other DNA sequences in this sample. The CDR3 DNA reads as TGTGCCATCAGTCCCGGACTGAGCACAGATACGCAGTATTTT. Its protein is CAISPGLSTDTQYF. The chain combines TRBV10-3 with TRBJ2-3, with D possibly TRBD2 on 5 matching bases. This CDR3 has 14 amino acids. Trimming cost V 5 bases and J 0 bases, with 9 bases left between them. Germline CDR1 reads ENHRY; CDR2 reads SYGVKD.

This rearrangement joins TRBV5-6 to TRBJ2-2; TRBD2 aligns across 12 bases. The J segment lost 7 bases and the V segment lost 0 bases, leaving 10 bases of the junction unmatched. The CDR3 is made up of 18 amino acids. The germline CDR1 and CDR2 sequences are SGHDT and YYEEEE. The DNA of the CDR3 is TGTGCCAGCAGCTTGGAGAGACTAGCGGGAGTGGAGGGCGGGGAGCTGTTTTTT. It is translated as CASSLERLAGVEGGELFF.

This rearrangement joins TRBV5-1 to TRBJ2-3; D gene unclear. Germline values: CDR1 SGHRS, CDR2 YFSETQ. The CDR3 sequence is 16 residues long. Trimming shortened V by 2 bases and J by 0 bases, and 13 bases separated the two germline ends. The CDR3 loop reads CASSFSTDSSTDTQYF. The DNA for the CDR3 is TGCGCCAGCAGCTTTTCGACGGATTCTAGCACAGATACGCAGTATTTT.

The rearrangement joins TRBV30 to TRBJ2-3; weak D call: TRBD1 (6 bases). CDR3 length: 13 amino acids. V lost 3 bases, J lost 4 bases, and 11 bases lay in between. CDR1 is GTSNPN and CDR2 is SVGIG in the germline V gene (reference sequence). The CDR3 loop reads CAWSTGPPDTQYF. The CDR3 coding sequence is TGTGCCTGGAGCACAGGGCCCCCAGATACGCAGTATTTT.

In nucleotides, the CDR3 is TGTGCCAGCAGCTTGGCTGGGGGCGGGATCGATGAGCAGTTCTTC. Its translation: CASSLAGGGIDEQFF. The chain couples TRBV5-4 to TRBJ2-1; TRBD1 or TRBD2 may be the D gene (6 bases each). Germline CDR1 and CDR2: SGHNT and YYREEE (reference sequence). Trimming removed 0 bases from V and 8 bases from J, with 15 bases in between. This CDR3 is built from 15 residues.

This chain connects TRBV7-2 to TRBJ2-3; D gene uncertain. CDR3 length: 16 amino acids. V was shortened by 3 bases and J by 0 bases, with 13 bases between the two germline ends. Germline V gives CDR1 SGHTA, CDR2 FQGNSA. The CDR3 loop reads CASSLVGGISTDTQYF. The CDR3 nucleotides read TGTGCCAGCAGCTTGGTGGGCGGAATTAGCACAGATACGCAGTATTTT.

V gene TRBV15 combines with J gene TRBJ2-7; tentative D call: TRBD2 (7 bases). This CDR3 is built from 16 residues. Germline CDR1 is LNHNV and CDR2 is YYDKDF (reference sequence). V lost 3 bases, J lost 2 bases, and 17 bases lay in between. The CDR3 here is CATSRGGPSGPYEQYF. The CDR3 nucleotides are TGTGCCACCAGCAGGGGGGGGCCTAGCGGTCCCTACGAGCAGTACTTC.

The V and J genes are TRBV14 and TRBJ2-7; TRBD2 matches 7 bases. This CDR3 has 15 amino acids. V lost 4 bases to trimming and J lost 6 bases; unmatched junction nucleotides: 12. The germline gives CDR1 SGHDN, CDR2 FVKESK. CDR3 in DNA: TGTGCCAGCAGCCGGTGGGAGGGAGCTCCGGCCGAGCAGTACTTC. It yields the protein CASSRWEGAPAEQYF. Full variable domain (remainder filled in from reference TRBV14 and TRBJ2-7): EAGVTQFPSHSVIEKGQTVTLRCDPISGHDNLYWYRRVMGKEIKFLLHFVKESKQDESGMPNNRFLAERTGGTYSTLKVQPAELEDSGVYFCASSRWEGAPAEQYFGPGTRLTVT.

The chain couples TRBV6-5 to TRBJ2-7, with D perhaps being TRBD1 or TRBD2 (5 bases each). Trimming shortened V by 10 bases and J by 0 bases, and 19 bases separated the two germline ends. From germline, CDR1 is MNHEY and CDR2 SVGAGI. This CDR3 is built from 15 residues. This chain's CDR3 is CATKLTRDVSYEQYF. The CDR3 region has the DNA TGTGCCACCAAACTCACGAGGGACGTCTCCTACGAGCAGTACTTC.

V gene TRBV15 combines with J gene TRBJ1-1; D is uncertain. Germline V lookup: CDR1 LNHNV, CDR2 YYDKDF (reference sequence). The V end was cut by 5 bases, the J end by 3 bases, with 16 bases between. This CDR3 contains 15 residues. In DNA form, the CDR3 reads TGTGCCACCAGCGAGACGGGGTCGAGTCACACTGAAGCTTTCTTT. Its protein product is CATSETGSSHTEAFF. Supplemented by reference TRBV15 and TRBJ1-1, the full variable domain reads DAMVIQNPRYQVTQFGKPVTLSCSQTLNHNVMYWYQQKSSQAPKLLFHYYDKDFNNEADTPDNFQSRRPNTSFCFLDIRSPGLGDTAMYLCATSETGSSHTEAFFGQGTRLTVV.

The chain joins TRBV2 to TRBJ1-1; D unclear. The CDR3 totals 13 residues. Germline loops: CDR1 SNHLY, CDR2 FYNNEI. V was trimmed by 8 bases and J by 1 base, leaving 11 bases between them. DNA for the CDR3: TGTGCCAGCGGGATGAGACAGAACACTGAAGCTTTCTTT. This encodes CASGMRQNTEAFF.

The chain carries TRBV5-8 and TRBJ1-2; TRBD1 matches 7 bases. CDR3 length equals 14 residues. The germline V gene encodes CDR1 SGHTS and CDR2 YDEGEE. Trimming removed 3 bases from V and 2 bases from J; junction bases left unmatched: 4. CDR3: CASSSRTGNYGYTF. CDR3 in DNA: TGTGCCAGCAGCTCGAGGACAGGCAACTATGGCTACACCTTC.

This clone has more than one count but fewer than ten. CDR3 nucleotide sequence: TGTGCCAGCAGTTTCCAGGGGATGAACACTGAAGCTTTCTTT. This sequence encodes CASSFQGMNTEAFF. This chain connects TRBV6-1 to TRBJ1-1, with D perhaps matching TRBD1 (6 bases). Trimming took off 5 bases at V and 0 bases at J, with 10 bases between the two ends. The CDR3 covers 14 residues. Per the germline V gene, CDR1 is MNHNS and CDR2 is SASEGT.

The chain joins TRBV11-2 to TRBJ2-1; either TRBD1 or TRBD2 may fit D (5 bases each). V lost 0 bases and J 6 bases, leaving 15 bases between the germline ends. The CDR3 spans 16 residues. Germline lookup yields CDR1 SGHAT and CDR2 FQNNGV. The CDR3 reads CASSLDEGWGPNEQFF. The CDR3 DNA follows: TGTGCCAGCAGCTTAGATGAGGGATGGGGCCCCAATGAGCAGTTCTTC.

With regard to this clone: Other DNA sequences in this sample translate to the same CDR3. The rearrangement uses TRBV28 and TRBJ1-2; the D is unclear. Germline values: CDR1 MDHEN, CDR2 SYDVKM. V lost 6 bases to trimming and J lost 4 bases, with 12 bases between them. The CDR3 length is 13 residues. CDR3 in DNA: TGTGCCAGCAGCACCAGCCTTTTCTATGGCTACACCTTC. Translating it yields CASSTSLFYGYTF.

V and J are TRBV19 and TRBJ2-4; D tentatively fits TRBD1 or TRBD2 (6 bases each). V gave up 6 bases and J gave up 0 bases, with 15 bases separating them. This CDR3 is built from 16 residues. In germline, CDR1 is LNHDA, CDR2 SQIVND (reference sequence). The CDR3 reads CASRERGVSAKNIQYF. The CDR3 region has the DNA TGTGCCAGTAGAGAGAGGGGGGTCTCAGCCAAAAACATTCAGTACTTC.